The 28 T cell receptor beta chains in this list originate from one sample, sequenced in a study of T cells after posttransplantation cyclophosphamide. Control samples came 1 year after myeloablative marrow transplants with methotrexate plus calcineurin inhibitor. Assay: immunoSEQ multiplex PCR; the TCRdb copy retains only in-frame clones and omits some. The sample consists of approximately 10,000 clones, roughly four fifths of them appearing once. The sample here was PBMCs, taken around 55 weeks after allogeneic stem cell transplant with calcineurin inhibitor and methotrexate. Receptors originate from a male patient aged 30 to 40 who received an allogeneic stem cell transplant from an unrelated donor, was CMV-positive, and had acute GVHD only. Part of the T cell pool may stem from the graft donor.

The V gene is TRBV29-1, the J gene TRBJ1-1; TRBD1 matches at 7 bases. There are 14 residues in the CDR3. The germline V gene encodes CDR1 SQVTM and CDR2 ANQGSEA. Trimming cost V 6 bases and J 2 bases; bases outside gene matches: 9. This chain's CDR3 is CSVVLTGQNTEAFF. CDR3 in DNA: TGCAGCGTCGTTCTGACAGGGCAAAACACTGAAGCTTTCTTT.

V and J are TRBV5-4 and TRBJ1-2; D remains unclear. V shed 3 bases and J shed 4 bases, with 7 bases lying between them. The CDR3 runs to 12 residues. Germline CDR1 SGHNT, CDR2 YYREEE (reference sequence). The CDR3 sequence: CASSSDIYGYTF. The CDR3 DNA reads as TGTGCCAGCAGCTCAGATATCTATGGCTACACCTTC.

The CDR3 sequence is CSGSIVGTGELFF. CDR3 DNA: TGCAGCGGGAGCATTGTCGGCACCGGGGAGCTGTTTTTT. The chain carries TRBV29-1 and TRBJ2-2; D not certain. This CDR3 contains 13 residues. Germline V gene sequence: CDR1 SQVTM, CDR2 ANQGSEA. V was clipped by 7 bases and J by 4 bases, with 13 bases between them.

The chain employs TRBV2 and TRBJ1-1, with 11 bases aligning to TRBD1. Germline loops: CDR1 SNHLY, CDR2 FYNNEI. V was pared by 6 bases and J by 5 bases, with 8 bases of the junction left unmatched. This CDR3 comprises 15 residues. CDR3 amino acids: CASRILDRGLTEAFF. CDR3 nucleotides: TGTGCCAGCAGGATATTGGACAGGGGGCTAACTGAAGCTTTCTTT.

The rearrangement links TRBV7-9 to TRBJ1-5; D is uncertain. CDR3 size: 14 residues. V was clipped by 1 base and J by 4 bases, with 8 bases between them. Germline V gives CDR1 SEHNR, CDR2 FQNEAQ (reference sequence). DNA of the CDR3: TGTGCCAGCAGCTTAGTGGGCCTGAATCAGCCCCAGCATTTT. Translation gives CASSLVGLNQPQHF.

The chain has TRBV18 and TRBJ2-3; 9 bases align to TRBD1. Germline loops: CDR1 KGHSH, CDR2 LQKENI. This CDR3 has 14 residues. V was clipped by 5 bases and J by 3 bases; unmatched bases: 3. The CDR3 protein is CASSSTGGTDTQYF. CDR3 nucleotides: TGTGCCAGCTCATCGACAGGGGGGACAGATACGCAGTATTTT.

V and J are TRBV7-8 and TRBJ2-2; weak D call: TRBD1 (5 bases). The CDR3 sequence is 14 residues long. The V end lost 9 bases, the J end lost 0 bases, and 11 bases lay between the germline ends. Germline V gene lookup returns CDR1 SGHVS and CDR2 FQNEAQ. CDR3 DNA sequence: TGTGCCAGTAAGGGGAATTCGAACACCGGGGAGCTGTTTTTT. This translates into CASKGNSNTGELFF.

This rearrangement joins TRBV7-6 to TRBJ2-7; D is perhaps TRBD1 (5 bases). The CDR3 spans 14 residues. Germline CDR1 SGHVS, CDR2 FNYEAQ. V was shortened by 4 bases and J by 2 bases, with 12 bases between the two germline ends. CDR3 residues: CASSSDRTTYEQYF. CDR3 nucleotide sequence: TGTGCCAGCAGCTCTGACAGAACTACCTACGAGCAGTACTTC. The full variable domain, with the rest looked up from reference TRBV7-6 and TRBJ2-7, is GAGVSQSPRYKVTKRGQDVALRCDPISGHVSLYWYRQALGQGPEFLTYFNYEAQQDKSGLPNDRFSAERPEGSISTLTIQRTEQRDSAMYRCASSSDRTTYEQYFGPGTRLTVT.

The chain is built from TRBV5-4 and TRBJ2-7, with 10 bases fitting TRBD2. The CDR3 extends over 15 amino acids. Trimming at V came to 1 base and at J to 5 bases, leaving 6 bases not matched to a gene. Germline assignment: CDR1 SGHNT and CDR2 YYREEE (reference sequence). The CDR3 protein is CASSLYSGRIDEQYF. Here the CDR3 DNA reads TGTGCCAGCAGCTTGTATAGCGGGAGGATTGACGAGCAGTACTTC.

This clone was seen once. This chain uses TRBV4-2 with TRBJ2-7; 10 bases fit TRBD1. V was clipped by 1 base and J by 0 bases; unmatched bases: 0. Germline CDR1 LGHNA, CDR2 YNFKEQ. The CDR3 spans 15 residues. The CDR3 sequence is CASSQGDRGSYEQYF. CDR3 nucleotide sequence: TGTGCCAGCAGCCAAGGGGACAGGGGCTCCTACGAGCAGTACTTC.

The gene calls are TRBV4-2 and TRBJ2-3, with a possible D match to TRBD2 (6 bases). From germline, CDR1 is LGHNA and CDR2 YNFKEQ. V was clipped by 1 base and J by 5 bases, with 13 bases between them. This CDR3 region has 15 residues. This CDR3 reads CASSQASSGGDTQYF. The CDR3 region has the DNA TGTGCCAGCAGCCAAGCCTCCTCCGGGGGAGATACGCAGTATTTT.

The chain joins TRBV9 to TRBJ2-3; 7 bases are shared with TRBD2. Germline-derived CDR1 and CDR2 are SGDLS and YYNGEE. The CDR3 length is 17 residues. V lost 0 bases, J lost 1 base, and 8 bases stayed unmatched. CDR3 in DNA: TGTGCCAGCAGCGTAGCTACTAGTCGGGGGGGCACAGATACGCAGTATTTT. Its protein is CASSVATSRGGTDTQYF.

J is TRBJ1-3 and V is TRBV5-1, with unresolved D. Trimming took 4 bases from V and 3 from J, leaving 11 bases between them. The germline V gene encodes CDR1 SGHRS and CDR2 YFSETQ. The CDR3 is made up of 14 amino acids. The CDR3 loop reads CASSPSGVGNTIYF. CDR3 bases: TGCGCCAGCAGCCCATCCGGAGTTGGAAACACCATATATTTT. The full variable domain, in which reference TRBV5-1 and TRBJ1-3 provide the parts outside the CDR3, is KAGVTQTPRYLIKTRGQQVTLSCSPISGHRSVSWYQQTPGQGLQFLFEYFSETQRNKGNFPGRFSGRQFSNSRSEMNVSTLELGDSALYLCASSPSGVGNTIYFGEGSWLTVV.

CDR3 in amino acids: CASSYTGDPNYGYTF. For the CDR3, the DNA is TGCGCCAGCAGCTACACAGGTGATCCTAACTATGGCTACACCTTC. This chain links TRBV5-1 with TRBJ1-2, with D perhaps matching TRBD1 (5 bases). CDR1 is SGHRS and CDR2 is YFSETQ in the germline V gene. This CDR3 spans 15 amino acids. V lost 3 bases and J lost 0, with 12 bases in between.

This rearrangement joins TRBV18 to TRBJ2-7; TRBD1 agrees at 10 bases. With V trimmed by 4 bases and J by 9 bases, 12 bases remained unmatched. Germline-derived CDR1 and CDR2 are KGHSH and LQKENI. The CDR3 is 15 residues long. This chain's CDR3 is CASSQDRGPTNAQYF. The CDR3 coding sequence is TGTGCCAGCTCACAAGACAGGGGGCCCACGAATGCGCAGTACTTC.

The CDR3 protein is CASSEGTGTGSTQQYF. In DNA, the CDR3 is TGTGCCAGCAGTGAAGGTACCGGGACAGGTTCTACGCAGCAGTACTTC. The gene calls are TRBV25-1 and TRBJ2-7, with 8 positions matching TRBD1. Germline trimming cut 2 bases from V and 8 bases from J; bases unmatched to any gene: 14. This CDR3 has 16 residues. Germline V gene sequence: CDR1 MGHDK, CDR2 SYGVNS.

This chain links TRBV10-1 with TRBJ2-5; 8 bases map to TRBD1. The CDR3 is made up of 16 amino acids. Trimming removed 3 bases from V and 5 bases from J; junction bases left unmatched: 11. The germline CDR1 and CDR2 sequences are WNHNN and SYGVQD (reference sequence). The DNA of the CDR3 is TGCGCCAGCAGTGACGAATACCCGGACAGGGTGGAGACCCAGTACTTC. Translating gives CASSDEYPDRVETQYF.

The chain is built from TRBV7-2 and TRBJ1-1; perhaps TRBD1 as D (5 bases). The CDR3 has 14 residues. Trimming took 5 bases from V and 4 from J, leaving 14 bases between them. Looked up from germline, CDR1 is SGHTA and CDR2 is FQGNSA. CDR3 DNA sequence: TGTGCCAGCAGCCTGACCAGGGTGAGCACTGAAGCTTTCTTT. It codes for CASSLTRVSTEAFF.

The rearrangement joins TRBV27 to TRBJ1-2; 8 bases line up with TRBD1. From germline, CDR1 is MNHEY and CDR2 SMNVEV (reference sequence). V lost 2 bases to trimming and J lost 0 bases; unmatched junction nucleotides: 5. The CDR3 is made up of 16 amino acids. CDR3: CASSLIGTGANYGYTF. In DNA form, the CDR3 reads TGTGCCAGCAGTTTAATCGGGACAGGAGCTAACTATGGCTACACCTTC.

CDR3 in DNA: TGTGCCAGCAGCTTAGGTGGTTCGGCCCTCCACTTT. Translation: CASSLGGSALHF. J is TRBJ1-6 and V is TRBV7-9; D remains unclear. Germline V gene lookup returns CDR1 SEHNR and CDR2 FQNEAQ (reference sequence). CDR3 length equals 12 residues. V was cut by 1 base and J by 14 bases, with 9 bases left in between.

V usage is TRBV18 and J usage is TRBJ2-5; possibly TRBD1 for D (6 bases). This CDR3 has 13 amino acids. V was trimmed by 3 bases and J by 4 bases, leaving 9 bases between them. Germline loops: CDR1 KGHSH, CDR2 LQKENI. In DNA form, the CDR3 reads TGTGCCAGCTCACCCGGGACAAGAGAGACCCAGTACTTC. This translates into CASSPGTRETQYF.

This clone has more than one count but fewer than ten. The rearrangement uses TRBV19 and TRBJ1-1; tentatively, D is TRBD1 (5 bases). The CDR3 contains 12 residues. Trimming cost V 2 bases and J 5 bases, with 6 bases left between them. Germline V gene data show CDR1 as LNHDA and CDR2 as SQIVND (reference sequence). CDR3 DNA: TGTGCCAGTAGTATACCAGGGACTGAAGCTTTCTTT. Encoded protein: CASSIPGTEAFF.

As regards this clone: One base away lies a much larger clone, so this may be a sequencing read error. The J gene is TRBJ1-1, the V gene TRBV5-6; D is unresolved. This CDR3 region has 14 residues. The germline V and J ends were trimmed by 1 base and 3 bases, with 10 bases remaining between them. Germline V gene lookup returns CDR1 SGHDT and CDR2 YYEEEE. This chain's CDR3 is CASSLSGIDTEAFF. The CDR3 nucleotides read TGTGCCAGCAGCTTGAGCGGGATCGACACTGAAGCTTTCTTT.

This rearrangement joins TRBV16 to TRBJ1-1; D is uncertain. The CDR3 is 13 amino acids. V was trimmed by 0 bases and J by 11 bases, leaving 13 bases between them. The germline V gene has CDR1 KGHSY and CDR2 FQNENV. Here the CDR3 reads CASSQSRTAGAFF. The CDR3 DNA sequence: TGTGCCAGCAGCCAATCACGGACGGCGGGTGCTTTCTTT.

This sequence joins TRBV27 and TRBJ2-3, with D possibly TRBD1 on 5 matching bases. CDR3 length: 16 residues. V lost 5 bases to trimming and J lost 3 bases, with 18 bases between them. The germline gives CDR1 MNHEY, CDR2 SMNVEV (reference sequence). CDR3 residues: CASSLIGALWTDTQYF. The CDR3 DNA reads TGTGCCAGCAGTCTAATAGGGGCCCTCTGGACAGATACGCAGTATTTT.

The gene calls are TRBV1 and TRBJ2-4; TRBD2 is the table's D call and was not checked against the DNA. TRBV1 is a pseudogene segment. The CDR3 loop spans 16 amino acids. The CDR3 nucleotides read TGCACCAGCAGCCACTCGACTAGCGGGAATGTGCACATTCAGTACTTC. Translated, it gives CTSSHSTSGNVHIQYF.

V and J are TRBV29-1 and TRBJ2-7; D remains unclear. This CDR3 spans 12 amino acids. The V end lost 7 bases, the J end lost 3 bases, and 13 bases lay between the germline ends. From germline, CDR1 is SQVTM and CDR2 ANQGSEA. The CDR3 reads CSDHRFDYEQYF. CDR3 nucleotide sequence: TGCAGCGATCATCGGTTCGACTACGAGCAGTACTTC.

The chain employs TRBV5-1 and TRBJ1-1; D is perhaps TRBD1 (6 bases). The CDR3 contains 18 residues. The V end lost 0 bases, the J end lost 3 bases, and 21 bases lay between the germline ends. CDR1 is SGHRS, CDR2 YFSETQ, per germline. The CDR3 spells CASSLVATGAVRDTEAFF. Written as DNA, the CDR3 is TGCGCCAGCAGCTTGGTGGCGACAGGTGCTGTCCGGGACACTGAAGCTTTCTTT.